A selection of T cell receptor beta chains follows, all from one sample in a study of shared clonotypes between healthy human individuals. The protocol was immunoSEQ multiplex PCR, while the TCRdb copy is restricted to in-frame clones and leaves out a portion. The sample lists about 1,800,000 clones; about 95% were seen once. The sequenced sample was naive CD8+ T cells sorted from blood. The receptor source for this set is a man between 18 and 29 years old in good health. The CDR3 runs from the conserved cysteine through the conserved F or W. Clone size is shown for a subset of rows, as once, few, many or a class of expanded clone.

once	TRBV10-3	CAISETGSEQFF
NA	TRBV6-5	CASSFEGYEQYF
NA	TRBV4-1	CASSSGTGDKNIQYF
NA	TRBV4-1	CASSQVQTIQETQYF
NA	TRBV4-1	CASSHVTGGTEAFF
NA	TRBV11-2	CASTQGVHEQYF
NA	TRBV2	CASIRTTDTQYF
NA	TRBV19	CASSLWDGDSNQPQHF
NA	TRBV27	CASSPSTGERNQPQHF
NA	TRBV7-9	CASSLGEGTRAYEQYF
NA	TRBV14	CASSPTRTSGRSYNEQFF
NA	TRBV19	CASSWTGTANTEAFF
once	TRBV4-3	CASSQDRGGFNEQYF
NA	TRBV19	CASSGLAEGKETQYF
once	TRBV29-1	CSVAGTGGAGGNTIYF
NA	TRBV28	CASSLFRGKNEKLFF
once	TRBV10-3	CAIRPSGLGPSYEQYF
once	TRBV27	CASSFTGGTEAFF